These 27 T cell receptor beta chains were sequenced from one sample in a study of OX40 agonist ivuxolimab in advanced cancers. Repertoires were generated with immunoSEQ multiplex PCR, while TCRdb's copy carries only in-frame clones and drops some. The table shows roughly 70,000 clones, with about 86% occurring only once. Sequenced here: CD4+ or CD8+ T cells sorted from blood, sampled in a trial of the OX40 agonist ivuxolimab. The receptor set was obtained from an adult with an advanced solid tumor such as melanoma, head and neck, liver or kidney cancer.

This clone was seen just once. The rearrangement joins TRBV28 to TRBJ2-4; D not resolved. CDR1 and CDR2 (germline): MDHEN, SYDVKM. The V end was cut by 6 bases, the J end by 5 bases, with 14 bases between. The CDR3 runs 14 residues. The CDR3 loop is CASRGWGSQNIQYF. The CDR3 coding sequence is TGTGCCAGCAGGGGATGGGGATCCCAAAACATTCAGTACTTC.

V and J are TRBV11-3 and TRBJ2-2, with 8 positions matching TRBD1. CDR3 size: 15 residues. Trimming cost V 5 bases and J 7 bases; bases outside gene matches: 9. From germline, CDR1 is SGHNT and CDR2 YENEEA. CDR3 loop: CASSARTGQGGELFF. The CDR3 DNA sequence: TGTGCCAGCAGCGCTCGGACAGGGCAGGGCGGGGAGCTGTTTTTT.

V usage is TRBV2 and J usage is TRBJ2-1; D might be TRBD1 (6 bases). The CDR3 sequence is 15 residues long. V shed 6 bases and J shed 6 bases, with 18 bases lying between them. Germline CDR1 and CDR2: SNHLY and FYNNEI. In DNA, the CDR3 is TGTGCCAGCAGACCAGGACAGAGCATAGCCAATGAGCAGTTCTTC. Protein sequence: CASRPGQSIANEQFF.

The chain joins TRBV7-8 to TRBJ2-3; D unclear. V lost 5 bases and J 5 bases, leaving 8 bases between the germline ends. Germline V CDR1 and CDR2: SGHVS, FQNEAQ. There are 12 residues in the CDR3. In nucleotides, the CDR3 is TGTGCCAGCAGCGAAGGCATAGATACGCAGTATTTT. This gives the protein CASSEGIDTQYF.

Here the CDR3 DNA reads TGTGCCAGCAGCTTAAACAGGCTGAACACTGAAGCTTTCTTT. Amino acids: CASSLNRLNTEAFF. This chain links TRBV7-3 with TRBJ1-1; possibly TRBD1 for D (5 bases). The CDR3 is 14 residues long. V lost 1 base to trimming and J lost 0 bases, with 6 bases between them. Looked up from germline, CDR1 is SGHTA and CDR2 is FQGTGA.

The J gene is TRBJ2-1, the V gene TRBV27; 8 bases align to TRBD1. The CDR3 spans 12 residues. The V segment lost 5 bases and the J segment 12 bases; nucleotides outside the gene matches: 6. Germline-derived CDR1 and CDR2 are MNHEY and SMNVEV (reference sequence). The CDR3 DNA follows: TGTGCCAGCAGTCTACGGACAGGGACGCAGTTCTTC. Its translation: CASSLRTGTQFF.

This clone was seen just once. The rearrangement joins TRBV7-2 to TRBJ1-2; 7 nucleotides align to TRBD1. The length of the CDR3 is 13 residues. The V and J ends lost 3 bases and 8 bases, in that order; junction bases with no gene match: 6. The germline V gene encodes CDR1 SGHTA and CDR2 FQGNSA. DNA of the CDR3: TGTGCCAGCAGCTTTGGACAGGATCCAGGCTACACCTTC. Its translation: CASSFGQDPGYTF.

This chain joins TRBV5-1 and TRBJ2-5; 8 positions agree with TRBD1. CDR1 SGHRS and CDR2 YFSETQ come from the germline V gene. Trimming at V came to 3 bases and at J to 4 bases, leaving 5 bases not matched to a gene. The CDR3 loop spans 14 amino acids. The CDR3 coding sequence is TGCGCCAGCAGCTCGACAGGGGCCGGAGAGACCCAGTACTTC. Amino acids: CASSSTGAGETQYF.

The chain has TRBV5-6 and TRBJ1-1, with TRBD1 identical over 7 bases. Per germline, CDR1 SGHDT and CDR2 YYEEEE. The ends lost 1 base at V and 5 bases at J; junction bases unmatched: 11. The CDR3 has 16 amino acids. The CDR3 DNA is TGTGCCAGCAGCTTGATCAGGAGGGGGCTAGGGACTGAAGCTTTCTTT. This encodes CASSLIRRGLGTEAFF.

The J gene is TRBJ2-7, the V gene TRBV5-1; no reliable D call. The CDR3 totals 15 residues. The V and J ends lost 2 bases and 6 bases respectively, with 18 bases between them. Germline V gene lookup returns CDR1 SGHRS and CDR2 YFSETQ. The CDR3 loop reads CASSFERTRYSEQYF. In nucleotides, the CDR3 is TGCGCCAGCAGCTTCGAGAGAACGAGGTACTCCGAGCAGTACTTC.

This clone was counted a single time. The genes are TRBV6-5 and TRBJ2-3; 10 bases match TRBD1. V lost 2 bases to trimming and J lost 9 bases; unmatched junction nucleotides: 2. Germline CDR1 reads MNHEY; CDR2 reads SVGAGI. The length of the CDR3 is 13 residues. Here the CDR3 reads CASSYRQGATQYF. CDR3 in DNA: TGTGCCAGCAGTTACAGACAGGGGGCAACGCAGTATTTT.

The chain links TRBV29-1 to TRBJ1-2; D is possibly TRBD1 (5 bases). Trimming removed 6 bases at V and 1 base at J, with 15 bases between. In germline, CDR1 is SQVTM, CDR2 ANQGSEA. CDR3 length: 14 amino acids. CDR3 nucleotides: TGCAGCGTACAAGCCGGGGCGAGTAACTATGGCTACACCTTC. Its translation: CSVQAGASNYGYTF.

This clone was observed once. The J gene is TRBJ2-3, the V gene TRBV5-8; a weak D match, TRBD1 (6 bases). V gave up 5 bases and J gave up 2 bases, with 15 bases separating them. Per germline, CDR1 SGHTS and CDR2 YDEGEE. CDR3 length: 15 residues. The CDR3 region has the DNA TGTGCCAGCAGTTCCCAGGGGAGCCTCACAGATACGCAGTATTTT. This gives the protein CASSSQGSLTDTQYF.

The CDR3 coding sequence is TGCGCCAGCAGCCTAGTAACAGGGGGCTATGGGGCCAACGTCCTGACTTTC. Amino acid sequence: CASSLVTGGYGANVLTF. The gene calls are TRBV4-3 and TRBJ2-6; 9 nucleotides match TRBD1. Germline-derived CDR1 and CDR2 are LGHNA and YSLEER. Germline trimming cut 4 bases from V and 3 bases from J; bases unmatched to any gene: 7. The CDR3 contains 17 residues.

V is TRBV28 and J is TRBJ2-2; tentative D call: TRBD1 (6 bases). V lost 7 bases and J 13 bases, leaving 16 bases between the germline ends. The germline CDR1 and CDR2 sequences are MDHEN and SYDVKM. This CDR3 spans 12 amino acids. CDR3 residues: CASTLEGERLFF. CDR3 sequence (DNA): TGTGCCAGCACCTTAGAGGGGGAAAGGCTGTTTTTT.

The chain combines TRBV7-2 with TRBJ2-3; D might be TRBD2 (7 bases). V gave up 3 bases and J gave up 0 bases, with 13 bases separating them. Germline V gene data show CDR1 as SGHTA and CDR2 as FQGNSA. There are 16 residues in the CDR3. CDR3 DNA sequence: TGTGCCAGCAGCTTCCCTCGGGGGGCTAGCACAGATACGCAGTATTTT. It yields the protein CASSFPRGASTDTQYF.

J is TRBJ1-5 and V is TRBV18; D might be TRBD1 (6 bases). V lost 1 base and J 1 base, leaving 14 bases between the germline ends. CDR3 length equals 17 residues. Germline V lookup: CDR1 KGHSH, CDR2 LQKENI. CDR3 sequence: CASSPLRAGASNQPQHF. DNA of the CDR3: TGTGCCAGCTCACCACTAAGGGCGGGGGCAAGCAATCAGCCCCAGCATTTT.

CDR3 loop: CASTSQGTSGVYEQYF. The CDR3 DNA follows: TGTGCCAGCACCTCGCAGGGAACTAGCGGGGTCTACGAGCAGTACTTC. V and J are TRBV27 and TRBJ2-7, with 10 nucleotides matching TRBD2. Germline assignment: CDR1 MNHEY and CDR2 SMNVEV (reference sequence). The CDR3 runs to 16 residues. Trimming removed 7 bases from V and 3 bases from J; junction bases left unmatched: 12.

This clone came up a few times. The chain's CDR3 is CASSLVGHLNSPLHF. CDR3 DNA sequence: TGTGCCAGCAGCTTGGTTGGACATCTTAATTCACCCCTCCACTTT. V gene TRBV11-2 combines with J gene TRBJ1-6; weak D call: TRBD1 (5 bases). The V gene's germline CDR1 is SGHAT and CDR2 FQNNGV. Trimming cost V 3 bases and J 6 bases, with 12 bases left between them. The length of the CDR3 is 15 residues.

This chain uses TRBV2 with TRBJ2-7; 7 nucleotides agree with TRBD2. Trimming cost V 6 bases and J 0 bases; bases outside gene matches: 8. CDR1 and CDR2 from the germline V gene are SNHLY and FYNNEI. The CDR3 consists of 15 residues. The CDR3 DNA follows: TGTGCCAGCAGAAAACTAGCGCAGAGCTCCTACGAGCAGTACTTC. Protein product: CASRKLAQSSYEQYF. Supplemented by reference TRBV2 and TRBJ2-7, the full variable domain reads EPEVTQTPSHQVTQMGQEVILRCVPISNHLYFYWYRQILGQKVEFLVSFYNNEISEKSEIFDDQFSVERPDGSNFTLKIRSTKLEDSAMYFCASRKLAQSSYEQYFGPGTRLTVT.

The chain employs TRBV28 and TRBJ2-5, with 8 positions matching TRBD1. Germline-derived CDR1 and CDR2 are MDHEN and SYDVKM. This CDR3 contains 15 residues. The trim removed 4 bases at V and 5 bases at J, leaving 9 bases unmatched. CDR3 region: CASSSAGGVRETQYF. The CDR3 nucleotides read TGTGCCAGCAGTTCAGCAGGGGGCGTTAGGGAGACCCAGTACTTC.

This clone was counted only a few times. The rearrangement uses TRBV30 and TRBJ1-1; D call uncertain. This CDR3 is built from 12 residues. With 3 bases removed from V and 3 bases from J, the gap between germline ends came to 8 bases. Germline V gene lookup returns CDR1 GTSNPN and CDR2 SVGIG (reference sequence). The CDR3 sequence is CAWRAGYTEAFF. Written as DNA, the CDR3 is TGTGCCTGGAGGGCGGGGTACACTGAAGCTTTCTTT.

The chain links TRBV5-5 to TRBJ2-5; D remains ambiguous. CDR3 length: 13 amino acids. Trimming cost V 2 bases and J 1 base, with 6 bases left between them. Germline values: CDR1 SGHKS, CDR2 YYEKEE (reference sequence). The chain's CDR3 is CASSLGSQETQYF. CDR3 in DNA: TGTGCCAGCAGCTTAGGGTCCCAAGAGACCCAGTACTTC.

The rearrangement joins TRBV6-6 to TRBJ2-3; D call uncertain. CDR3 size: 15 residues. CDR1 MNHNY and CDR2 SVGAGI come from the germline V gene (reference sequence). Trimming stripped 0 bases from V and 3 bases from J, with 10 bases between. The CDR3 loop is CASSYSPEGTDTQYF. The CDR3 region has the DNA TGTGCCAGCAGTTACTCCCCTGAAGGAACAGATACGCAGTATTTT.

The CDR3 sequence: CASSYPGTENEKLFF. The DNA of the CDR3 is TGTGCCAGCAGCTACCCCGGGACAGAGAATGAAAAACTGTTTTTT. This sequence joins TRBV6-6 and TRBJ1-4, with TRBD1 matching 7 bases. This CDR3 contains 15 residues. CDR1 and CDR2 from the germline V gene are MNHNY and SVGAGI (reference sequence). The trim removed 6 bases at V and 5 bases at J, leaving 9 bases unmatched.

The chain joins TRBV7-2 to TRBJ2-1; 12 nucleotides match TRBD2. CDR1 is SGHTA, CDR2 FQGNSA, per germline. This CDR3 spans 18 amino acids. With 2 bases clipped from V and 5 bases from J, the junction kept 10 bases outside the gene matches. CDR3 DNA: TGTGCCAGCAGCTTAATCGGGACTAGCGGGTTTTTGAACAATGAGCAGTTCTTC. It encodes CASSLIGTSGFLNNEQFF.

This clone was recorded once. The chain carries TRBV5-6 and TRBJ2-7, with D hard to call. Trimming stripped 0 bases from V and 5 bases from J, with 18 bases between. The CDR3 runs 16 residues. Germline values: CDR1 SGHDT, CDR2 YYEEEE. In DNA form, the CDR3 reads TGTGCCAGCAGCTTGGGCTCCTCTTGGAGTAATAACGAGCAGTACTTC. Translation gives CASSLGSSWSNNEQYF.